Listed here are 4 T cell receptor beta chains from one sample, sequenced in a study of memory CD4+ T cells and cytomegalovirus serostatus. Method: immunoSEQ multiplex PCR; TCRdb's copy keeps in-frame clones and lacks some. The sample lists about 82,000 clones, approximately 80% seen once, with around 0.73% in the top ten. Single viable CD3+CD4+CD8-CD45RO+ cells were sorted as the memory CD4+ T cells. Input material: memory CD4+ T cells from blood. The receptors stem from an adult in good health and CMV-seronegative.

This chain links TRBV10-3 with TRBJ1-5, with D hard to call. This CDR3 is 14 amino acids long. Trimming pared 10 bases from V and 0 bases from J, leaving 13 bases between. Per germline, CDR1 ENHRY and CDR2 SYGVKD. The CDR3 nucleotides are TGTGCCACTTCGGGCCCTTATAGCAATCAGCCCCAGCATTTT. Translating gives CATSGPYSNQPQHF.

This clone was seen a few times. The V gene is TRBV28, the J gene TRBJ2-5; D is undetermined. V shed 6 bases and J shed 5 bases, with 16 bases lying between them. The germline V gene has CDR1 MDHEN and CDR2 SYDVKM. The CDR3 loop spans 14 amino acids. CDR3 sequence: CASRRPRLRETQYF. The CDR3 nucleotides are TGTGCCAGCAGGCGGCCCCGTCTTCGGGAGACCCAGTACTTC.

V and J are TRBV5-4 and TRBJ2-5; TRBD2 aligns across 9 bases. Germline values: CDR1 SGHNT, CDR2 YYREEE (reference sequence). Trimming at V came to 4 bases and at J to 4 bases, leaving 8 bases not matched to a gene. The CDR3 has 15 residues. CDR3 sequence reads: CASSKGGGAGETQYF. In nucleotides, the CDR3 is TGTGCCAGCAGCAAAGGCGGGGGGGCGGGAGAGACCCAGTACTTC.

CDR3 region: CASSFTFKSGTEAFF. The CDR3 nucleotides read TGTGCCAGCAGCTTTACGTTTAAATCCGGGACTGAAGCTTTCTTT. The chain combines TRBV28 with TRBJ1-1; D is unresolved. Trimming took off 6 bases at V and 5 bases at J, with 19 bases between the two ends. CDR3 length equals 15 residues. Germline loops: CDR1 MDHEN, CDR2 SYDVKM.